What follows are 3 T cell receptor beta chains derived from one specimen sequenced in a study of identical twins. A single record per CDR3 protein comes from TCRdb applying MiXCR to the 5' RACE reads. The sample contains about 250,000 distinct CDR3 sequences, about 8.5% of which appear only once. These same records also appear under a second study, on yellow fever vaccine responses in identical twins.

The sample was CD8+ T cells sorted from blood. Receptors were obtained from a woman aged 18-29 years in good health.

The rearrangement uses TRBV20-1 and TRBJ2-7; perhaps TRBD2 as D (6 bases). CDR1 is DFQATT, CDR2 SNEGSKA, per germline (reference sequence). The CDR3 is 16 amino acids. V was shortened by 0 bases and J by 6 bases, with 21 bases between the two germline ends. This chain's CDR3 is CSAREGPGLSLVEQYF. CDR3 in DNA: TGCAGTGCTAGAGAAGGACCGGGACTGTCCTTGGTCGAGCAGTACTTC.

Worth noting for this clonotype: A clone one base away is much larger, so this may be a read error. The chain couples TRBV15 to TRBJ2-7; D might be TRBD2 (5 bases). CDR1 is LNHNV and CDR2 is YYDKDF in the germline V gene (reference sequence). This CDR3 is 18 amino acids long. The germline V and J ends were trimmed by 4 bases and 0 bases, with 22 bases remaining between them. The CDR3 loop reads CATSTFLSLAWTSYEQYF. Here the CDR3 DNA reads TGTGCCACCAGCACATTCCTCTCTTTAGCGTGGACCTCCTACGAGCAGTACTTC.

This clonotype was picked up many times. This sequence joins TRBV15 and TRBJ2-5; the D gene could be TRBD1 or TRBD2 (5 bases each). V was pared by 6 bases and J by 5 bases, with 22 bases between. This CDR3 is 16 amino acids long. Germline CDR1 and CDR2: LNHNV and YYDKDF (reference sequence). DNA of the CDR3: TGTGCCACCAGAAACAGTCTGGGACCAGAAGGGGAGACCCAGTACTTC. It is translated as CATRNSLGPEGETQYF.